The sequence of this T cell receptor beta chain was determined in a study of radiation and T cells in renal cell carcinoma. In regard to this clone: The target antigen is unknown.

Overall study results and limits: From baseline, blood top tumor clonotypes peaked at 2 weeks post-radiation.

The germline CDR1 and CDR2 sequences are MGHRA and YSYEKL. The length of the CDR3 is 16 residues. With V trimmed by 1 base and J by 6 bases, 9 bases remained unmatched. The time point here: blood 4 weeks post-SBRT, at nephrectomy. Treatment specified: 15 Gy SBRT to primary tumor, nephrectomy 4 weeks later. Nephrectomy followed 15 Gy stereotactic body radiation by 4 weeks. Method: immunoSEQ multiplex PCR; TCRdb's copy keeps in-frame clones and lacks some. The sample holds approximately 65,000 clones; 70% to 80% are singletons and the top ten take approximately 6.8%. Sequenced here: blood, sampled from a patient whose treatment included radiotherapy and nephrectomy. The clonotype was recovered from a man aged 55-75 years with renal cell carcinoma. This chain uses TRBV4-1 with TRBJ2-4, with TRBD1 identical over 7 bases. The CDR3 nucleotides read TGCGCCAGCAGCCAAGCTCTGGACAGGAATGTAAACATTCAGTACTTC. Its protein is CASSQALDRNVNIQYF.